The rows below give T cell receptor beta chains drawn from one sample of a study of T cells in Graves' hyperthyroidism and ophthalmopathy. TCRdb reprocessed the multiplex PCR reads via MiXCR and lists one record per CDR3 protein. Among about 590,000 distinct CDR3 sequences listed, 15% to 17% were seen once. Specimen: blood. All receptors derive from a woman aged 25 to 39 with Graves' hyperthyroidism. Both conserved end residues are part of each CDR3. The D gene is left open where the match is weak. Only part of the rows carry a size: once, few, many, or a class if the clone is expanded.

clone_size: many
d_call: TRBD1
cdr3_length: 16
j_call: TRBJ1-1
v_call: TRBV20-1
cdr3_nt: TGCAGTGCTAGAGATCTCAGGGACAGCCCGAACACTGAAGCTTTCTTT
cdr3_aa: CSARDLRDSPNTEAFF

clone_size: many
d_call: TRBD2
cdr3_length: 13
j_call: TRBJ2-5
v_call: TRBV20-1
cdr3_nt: TGCAGTGCTCGGACTAGCGGACAAGAGACCCAGTACTTC
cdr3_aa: CSARTSGQETQYF

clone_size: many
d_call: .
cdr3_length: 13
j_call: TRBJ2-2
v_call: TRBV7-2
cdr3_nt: TGTGCCAGCAGCGGGGCCAACACCGGGGAGCTGTTTTTT
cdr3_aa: CASSGANTGELFF

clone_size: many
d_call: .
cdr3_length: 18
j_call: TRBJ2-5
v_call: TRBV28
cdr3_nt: TGTGCCAGCACCCGCCCCCTAATTCGGGTGAGATCCCAAGAGACCCAGTACTTC
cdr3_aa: CASTRPLIRVRSQETQYF

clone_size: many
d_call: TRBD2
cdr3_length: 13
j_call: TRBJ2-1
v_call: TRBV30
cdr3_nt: TGTGCCTGGAGTCCGGGAGGGTACAATGAGCAGTTCTTC
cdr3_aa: CAWSPGGYNEQFF

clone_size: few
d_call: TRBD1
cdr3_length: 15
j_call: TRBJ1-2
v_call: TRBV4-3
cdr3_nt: TGCGCCAGCAGCCAAGATCGGACAGGGGGCTTTGGCTACACCTTC
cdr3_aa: CASSQDRTGGFGYTF

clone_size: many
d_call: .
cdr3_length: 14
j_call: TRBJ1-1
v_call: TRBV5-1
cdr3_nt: TGCGCCAGCAGCTTGGGTCCGGGAAGCGCTGAAGCTTTCTTT
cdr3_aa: CASSLGPGSAEAFF

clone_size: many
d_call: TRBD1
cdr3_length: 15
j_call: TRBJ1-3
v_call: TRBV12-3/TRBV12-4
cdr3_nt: TGTGCCAGCAGTTTGGACAGGATGGATGGAAACACCATATATTTT
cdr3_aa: CASSLDRMDGNTIYF

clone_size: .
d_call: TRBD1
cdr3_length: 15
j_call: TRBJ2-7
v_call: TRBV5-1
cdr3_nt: TGCGCCAGCAGCTGGTCATTAGGACAGGAAGCCGAGCAGTACTTC
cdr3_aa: CASSWSLGQEAEQYF

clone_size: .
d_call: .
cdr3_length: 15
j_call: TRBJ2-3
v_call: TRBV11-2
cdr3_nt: TGTGCCAGCAGCTTATATGGAACTCCGGCGGATACGCAGTATTTT
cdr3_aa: CASSLYGTPADTQYF

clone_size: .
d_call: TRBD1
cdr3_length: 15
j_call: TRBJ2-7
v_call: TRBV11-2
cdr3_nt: TGTGCCAGCAGCTTACGGCGACAGGGCCCCGGCGAGCAGTACTTC
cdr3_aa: CASSLRRQGPGEQYF

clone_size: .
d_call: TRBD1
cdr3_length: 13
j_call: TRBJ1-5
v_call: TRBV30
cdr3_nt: TGTGCCTGGAGTGGCAGGGGGCTTCAGCCCCAGCATTTT
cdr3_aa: CAWSGRGLQPQHF

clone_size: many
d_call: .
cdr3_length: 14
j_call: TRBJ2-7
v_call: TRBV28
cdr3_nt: TGTGCCAGCAGTTTCCCGACAGGCTCCTACGAGCAGTACTTC
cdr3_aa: CASSFPTGSYEQYF

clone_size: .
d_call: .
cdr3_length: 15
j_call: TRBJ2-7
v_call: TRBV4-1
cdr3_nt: TGCGCCAGCAGCCAAAGGGCTAGCGAGGCCTACGAGCAGTACTTC
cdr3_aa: CASSQRASEAYEQYF

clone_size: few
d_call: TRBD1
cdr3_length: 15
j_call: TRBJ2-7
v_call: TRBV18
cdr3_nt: TGTGCCAGCTCACCACCGGGACAGTACTCCTACGAGCAGTACTTC
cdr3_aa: CASSPPGQYSYEQYF

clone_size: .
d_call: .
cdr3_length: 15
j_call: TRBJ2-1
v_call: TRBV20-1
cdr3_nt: TGCAGTGCTAGTTTATTTGGGGCCCCCTACAATGAGCAGTTCTTC
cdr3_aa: CSASLFGAPYNEQFF

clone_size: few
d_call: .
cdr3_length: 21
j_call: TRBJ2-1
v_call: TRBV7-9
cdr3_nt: TGTGCCAGCAGCTTAGTGGGTGGGCTGGGCGGCGGATTGAGCTCCTACAATGAGCAGTTCTTC
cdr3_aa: CASSLVGGLGGGLSSYNEQFF

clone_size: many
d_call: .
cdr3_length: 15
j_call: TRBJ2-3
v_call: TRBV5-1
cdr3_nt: TGCGCCAGCAGCTCGGTCGGGAACAGCCCAGATACGCAGTATTTT
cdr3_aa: CASSSVGNSPDTQYF

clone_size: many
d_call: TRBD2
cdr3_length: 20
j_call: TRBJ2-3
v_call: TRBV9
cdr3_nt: TGTGCCAGCAGCGTAGGGCATAAGCGTTTGGTTAGCGGGCCCACAGATACGCAGTATTTT
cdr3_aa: CASSVGHKRLVSGPTDTQYF

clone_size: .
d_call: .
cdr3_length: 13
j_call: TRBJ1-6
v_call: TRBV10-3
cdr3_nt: TGTGCCATCAGTGACAAACACCGAAGTCCCCTCCACTTT
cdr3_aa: CAISDKHRSPLHF

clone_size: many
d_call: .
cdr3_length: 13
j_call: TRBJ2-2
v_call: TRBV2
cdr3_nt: TGTGCCAGCAGGGACACCGGAATCGGGGAGCTGTTTTTT
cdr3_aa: CASRDTGIGELFF

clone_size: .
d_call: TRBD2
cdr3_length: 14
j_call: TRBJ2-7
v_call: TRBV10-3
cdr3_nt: TGTGCCATCGCCCGGACTAGCGGGATCTACGAGCAGTACTTC
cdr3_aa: CAIARTSGIYEQYF

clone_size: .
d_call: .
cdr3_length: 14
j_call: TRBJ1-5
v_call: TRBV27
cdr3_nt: TGTGCCAGCGGCGAGGGGATGGGCAATCAGCCCCAGCATTTT
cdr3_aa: CASGEGMGNQPQHF

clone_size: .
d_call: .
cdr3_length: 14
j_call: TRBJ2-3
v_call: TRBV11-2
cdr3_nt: TGTGCCAGCAGCTCCGGGACGGACGTTGATACGCAGTATTTT
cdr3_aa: CASSSGTDVDTQYF

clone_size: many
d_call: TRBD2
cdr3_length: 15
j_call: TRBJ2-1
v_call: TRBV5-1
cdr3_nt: TGCGCCAGCAACCCCGGGACTAGCGGATACAATGAGCAGTTCTTC
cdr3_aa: CASNPGTSGYNEQFF

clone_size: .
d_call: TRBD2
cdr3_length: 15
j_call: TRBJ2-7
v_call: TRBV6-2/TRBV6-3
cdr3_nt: TGTGCCAGCAGTTACCCTAGCGGGAGTTTCTACGAGCAGTACTTC
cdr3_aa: CASSYPSGSFYEQYF

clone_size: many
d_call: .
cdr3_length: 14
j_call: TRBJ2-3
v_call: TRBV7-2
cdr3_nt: TGTGCCAGCAGCTTTCGGGAGTTCACAGATACGCAGTATTTT
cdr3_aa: CASSFREFTDTQYF

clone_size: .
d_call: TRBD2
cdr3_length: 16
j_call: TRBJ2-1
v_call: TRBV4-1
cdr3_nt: TGCGCCAGCAGCCAAGACGCTAGCGGGCCCTACAATGAGCAGTTCTTC
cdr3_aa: CASSQDASGPYNEQFF

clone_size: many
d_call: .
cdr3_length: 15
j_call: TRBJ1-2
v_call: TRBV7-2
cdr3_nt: TGTGCCAGCAGCCCCGACGGACAGTTTAGCTATGGCTACACCTTC
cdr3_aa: CASSPDGQFSYGYTF

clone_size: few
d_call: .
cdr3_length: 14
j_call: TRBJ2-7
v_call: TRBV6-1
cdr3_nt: TGTGCCAGCGGAGAGGCAGGGACCGGCTACGAGCAGTACTTC
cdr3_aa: CASGEAGTGYEQYF

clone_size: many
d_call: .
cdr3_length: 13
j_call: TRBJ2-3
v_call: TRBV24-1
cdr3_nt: TGTGCCACCGGGACTGAGGGTGCAGATACGCAGTATTTT
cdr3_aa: CATGTEGADTQYF

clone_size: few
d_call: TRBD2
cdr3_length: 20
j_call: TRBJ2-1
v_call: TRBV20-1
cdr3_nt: TGCAGTGCTAGAGGACGGACTAGCGGTCCCTCTCCCTCCTCCTACAATGAGCAGTTCTTC
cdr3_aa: CSARGRTSGPSPSSYNEQFF

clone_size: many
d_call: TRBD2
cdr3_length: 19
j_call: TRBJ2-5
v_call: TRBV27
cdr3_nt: TGTGCCAGCAGCGACGGAACTAGCGTTTCTCCTCGAAGTCAAGAGACCCAGTACTTC
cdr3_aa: CASSDGTSVSPRSQETQYF

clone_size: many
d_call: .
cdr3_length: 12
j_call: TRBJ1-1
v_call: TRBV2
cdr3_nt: TGTGCCAGCAGCGTCGGTAGCACTGAAGCTTTCTTT
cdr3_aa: CASSVGSTEAFF

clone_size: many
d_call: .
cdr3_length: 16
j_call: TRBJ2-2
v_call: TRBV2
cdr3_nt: TGTGCCAGCAGTGAAGAAAGCGTGAGGAACACCGGGGAGCTGTTTTTT
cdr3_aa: CASSEESVRNTGELFF

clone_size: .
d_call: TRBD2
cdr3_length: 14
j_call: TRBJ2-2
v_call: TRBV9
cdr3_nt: TGTGCCAGCAGCCTTATAGCGGGTATCGGGGAGCTGTTTTTT
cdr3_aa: CASSLIAGIGELFF

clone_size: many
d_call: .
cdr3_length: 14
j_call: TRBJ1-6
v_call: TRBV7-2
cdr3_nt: TGTGCCAGCAAACAAGGGCCCTATAATTCACCCCTCCACTTT
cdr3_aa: CASKQGPYNSPLHF

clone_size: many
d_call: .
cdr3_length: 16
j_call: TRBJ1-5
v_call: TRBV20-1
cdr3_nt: TGCAGTGCTAGAGATTCCCAGGGTGTGGGCAATCAGCCCCAGCATTTT
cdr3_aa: CSARDSQGVGNQPQHF

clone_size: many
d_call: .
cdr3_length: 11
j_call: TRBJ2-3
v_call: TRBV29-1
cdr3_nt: TGCAGCGTTGAACTCGGAGATACGCAGTATTTT
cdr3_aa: CSVELGDTQYF

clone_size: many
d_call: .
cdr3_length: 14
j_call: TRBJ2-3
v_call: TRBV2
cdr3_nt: TGTGCCAGCAGGAGGGGGACTAGCACAGATACGCAGTATTTT
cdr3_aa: CASRRGTSTDTQYF

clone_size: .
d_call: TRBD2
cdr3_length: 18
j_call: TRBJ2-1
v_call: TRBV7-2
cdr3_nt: TGTGCCAGCAGCTTTTACGGACTAGCGGGGGGGCCCAACAATGAGCAGTTCTTC
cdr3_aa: CASSFYGLAGGPNNEQFF

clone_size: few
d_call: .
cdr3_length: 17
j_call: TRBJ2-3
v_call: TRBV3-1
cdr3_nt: TGTGCCAGCAGCCCTGCCTCCTGGGATAAAATCACAGATACGCAGTATTTT
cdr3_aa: CASSPASWDKITDTQYF